This T cell receptor (beta chain) was retrieved from a study of T cell responses to AZD1222 COVID-19 vaccine. TCRdb's table, derived via immunoSEQ multiplex PCR, lists solely in-frame clones and lacks some. The sample shows 57,000 or so clones, roughly three quarters of them seen only once. The junction had 7 bases not matched to a gene; V was cut back by 4 bases and J by 1 base. Germline CDR1 and CDR2: SNHLY and FYNNEI. The CDR3 is made up of 16 amino acids. The specimen comprised peripheral blood, sampled on day 0 of AZD1222 vaccination. The rearrangement links TRBV2 to TRBJ1-5; 7 positions match TRBD1. The receptor comes from an adult in good health. CDR3 residues: CASSAGRGGSNQPQHF. The CDR3 DNA is TGTGCCAGCAGTGCTGGCAGGGGGGGAAGCAATCAGCCCCAGCATTTT.